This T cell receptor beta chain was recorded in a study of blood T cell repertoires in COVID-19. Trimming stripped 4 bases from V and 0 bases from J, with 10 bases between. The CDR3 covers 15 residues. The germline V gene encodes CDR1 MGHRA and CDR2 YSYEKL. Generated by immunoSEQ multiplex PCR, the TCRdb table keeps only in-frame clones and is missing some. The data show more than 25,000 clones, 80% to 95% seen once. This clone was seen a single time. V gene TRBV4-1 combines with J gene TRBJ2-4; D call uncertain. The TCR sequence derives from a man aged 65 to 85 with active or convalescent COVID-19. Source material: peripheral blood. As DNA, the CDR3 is TGCGCCAGCAGCCGGGCCCCGGTAGCCAAAAACATTCAGTACTTC. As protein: CASSRAPVAKNIQYF.